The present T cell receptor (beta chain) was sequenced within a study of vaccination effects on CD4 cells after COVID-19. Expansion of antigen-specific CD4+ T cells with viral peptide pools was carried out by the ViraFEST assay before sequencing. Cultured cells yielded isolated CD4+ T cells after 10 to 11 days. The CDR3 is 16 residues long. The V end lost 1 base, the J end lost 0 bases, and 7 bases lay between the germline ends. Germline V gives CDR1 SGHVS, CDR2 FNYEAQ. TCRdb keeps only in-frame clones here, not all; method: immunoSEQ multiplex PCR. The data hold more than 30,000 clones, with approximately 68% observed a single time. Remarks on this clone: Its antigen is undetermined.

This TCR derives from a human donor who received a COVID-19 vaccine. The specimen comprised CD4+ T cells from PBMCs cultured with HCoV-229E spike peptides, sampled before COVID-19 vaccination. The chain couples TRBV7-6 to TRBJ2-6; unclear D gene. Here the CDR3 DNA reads TGTGCCAGCAGCTTAGATCCGGGCTCTGGGGCCAACGTCCTGACTTTC. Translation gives CASSLDPGSGANVLTF.